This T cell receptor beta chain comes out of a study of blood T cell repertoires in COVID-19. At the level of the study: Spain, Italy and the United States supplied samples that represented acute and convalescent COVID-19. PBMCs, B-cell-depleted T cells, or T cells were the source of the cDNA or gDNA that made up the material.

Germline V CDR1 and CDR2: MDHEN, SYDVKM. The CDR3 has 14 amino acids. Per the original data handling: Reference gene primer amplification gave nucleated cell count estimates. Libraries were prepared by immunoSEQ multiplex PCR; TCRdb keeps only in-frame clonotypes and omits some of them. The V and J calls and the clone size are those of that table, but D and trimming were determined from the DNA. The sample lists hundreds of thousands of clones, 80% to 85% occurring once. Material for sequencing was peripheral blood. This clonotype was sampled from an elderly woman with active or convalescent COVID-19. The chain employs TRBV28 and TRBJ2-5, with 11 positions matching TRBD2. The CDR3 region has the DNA TGTGCTGGGGGTAGCGGGAGGGCCAGCGAGACCCAGTACTTC. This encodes CAGGSGRASETQYF.